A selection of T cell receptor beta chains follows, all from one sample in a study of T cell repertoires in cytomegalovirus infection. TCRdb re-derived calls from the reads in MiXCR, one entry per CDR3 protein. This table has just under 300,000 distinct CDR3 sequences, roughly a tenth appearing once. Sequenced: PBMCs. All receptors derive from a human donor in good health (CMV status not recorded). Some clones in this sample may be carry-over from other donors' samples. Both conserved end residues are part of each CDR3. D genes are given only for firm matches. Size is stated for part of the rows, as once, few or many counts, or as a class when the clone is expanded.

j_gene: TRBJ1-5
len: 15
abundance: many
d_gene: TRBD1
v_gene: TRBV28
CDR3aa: CASRSWDRGNQPQHF
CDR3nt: TGTGCCAGCAGATCCTGGGACAGGGGAAATCAGCCCCAGCATTTT

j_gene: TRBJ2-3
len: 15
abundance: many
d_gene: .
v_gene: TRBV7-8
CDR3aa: CASSHAGGRTDTQYF
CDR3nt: TGTGCCAGCAGCCACGCCGGGGGCAGAACAGATACGCAGTATTTT

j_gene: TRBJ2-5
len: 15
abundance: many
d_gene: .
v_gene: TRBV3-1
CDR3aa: CASSHRGGQQETQYF
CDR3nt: TGTGCCAGCAGCCACAGGGGGGGCCAGCAAGAGACCCAGTACTTC

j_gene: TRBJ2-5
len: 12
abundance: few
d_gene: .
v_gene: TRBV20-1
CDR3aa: CSAITRLETQYF
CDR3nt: TGCAGTGCTATAACTAGGCTGGAGACCCAGTACTTC

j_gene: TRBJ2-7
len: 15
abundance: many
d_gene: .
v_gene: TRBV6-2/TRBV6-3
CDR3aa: CASSAVTAVGYEQYF
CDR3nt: TGTGCCAGCAGTGCCGTGACCGCGGTCGGCTACGAGCAGTACTTC

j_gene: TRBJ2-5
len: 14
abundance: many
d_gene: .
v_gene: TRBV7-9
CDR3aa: CASTTSTGQETQYF
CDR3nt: TGTGCCAGCACAACATCGACGGGCCAAGAGACCCAGTACTTC

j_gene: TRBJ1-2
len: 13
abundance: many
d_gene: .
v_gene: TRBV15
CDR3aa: CATSRERKYGYTF
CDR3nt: TGTGCCACCAGCAGAGAACGGAAATATGGCTACACCTTC

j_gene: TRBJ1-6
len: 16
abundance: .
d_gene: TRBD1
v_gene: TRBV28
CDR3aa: CASSSYRDSYNSPLHF
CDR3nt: TGTGCCAGCAGTTCATACCGGGACAGCTATAATTCACCCCTCCACTTT

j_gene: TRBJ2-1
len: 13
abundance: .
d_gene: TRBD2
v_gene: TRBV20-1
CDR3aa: CSVPSGGANEQFF
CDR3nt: TGCAGTGTACCGAGCGGGGGGGCTAATGAGCAGTTCTTC

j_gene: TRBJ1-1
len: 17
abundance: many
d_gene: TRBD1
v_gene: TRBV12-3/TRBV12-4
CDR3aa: CASSLARTGIGNTEAFF
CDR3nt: TGTGCCAGCAGTTTAGCGCGGACAGGGATTGGGAACACTGAAGCTTTCTTT

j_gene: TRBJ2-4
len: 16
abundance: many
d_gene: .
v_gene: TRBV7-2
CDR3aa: CASSLGWRLAKNIQYF
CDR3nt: TGTGCCAGCAGCTTAGGGTGGCGACTAGCCAAAAACATTCAGTACTTC

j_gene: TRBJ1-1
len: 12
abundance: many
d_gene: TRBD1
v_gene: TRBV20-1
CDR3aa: CSAGQGAAEAFF
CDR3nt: TGCAGTGCTGGGCAGGGGGCGGCTGAAGCTTTCTTT

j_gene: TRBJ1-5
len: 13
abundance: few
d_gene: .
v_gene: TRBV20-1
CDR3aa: CSANGGGNQPQHF
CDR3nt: TGCAGTGCTAACGGGGGAGGCAATCAGCCCCAGCATTTT

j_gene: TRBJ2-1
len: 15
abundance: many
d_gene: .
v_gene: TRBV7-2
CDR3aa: CASSFRDTTYNEQFF
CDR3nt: TGTGCCAGCAGCTTCCGGGACACCACCTACAATGAGCAGTTCTTC

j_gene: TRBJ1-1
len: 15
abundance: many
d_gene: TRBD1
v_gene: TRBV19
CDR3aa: CASSIQGARGTEAFF
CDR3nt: TGTGCCAGTAGTATCCAGGGGGCGCGGGGCACTGAAGCTTTCTTT

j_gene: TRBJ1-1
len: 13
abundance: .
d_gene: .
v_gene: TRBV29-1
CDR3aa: CSVDFWGGAEAFF
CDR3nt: TGCAGCGTTGATTTCTGGGGTGGCGCTGAAGCTTTCTTT

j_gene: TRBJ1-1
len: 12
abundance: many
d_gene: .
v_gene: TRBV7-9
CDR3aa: CASSLWSPEAFF
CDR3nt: TGTGCCAGCAGCTTATGGTCCCCTGAAGCTTTCTTT

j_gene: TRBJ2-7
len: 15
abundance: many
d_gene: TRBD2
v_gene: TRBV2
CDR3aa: CASSGSSGASYEQYF
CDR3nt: TGTGCCAGCAGTGGGTCTAGCGGGGCCTCCTACGAGCAGTACTTC

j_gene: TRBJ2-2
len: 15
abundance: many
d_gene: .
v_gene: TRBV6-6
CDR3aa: CASSLEGSNTGELFF
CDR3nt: TGTGCCAGCAGTTTGGAGGGGTCGAACACCGGGGAGCTGTTTTTT

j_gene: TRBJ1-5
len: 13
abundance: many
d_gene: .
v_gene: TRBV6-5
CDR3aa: CASSYGGNQPQHF
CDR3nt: TGTGCCAGCAGTTATGGGGGCAATCAGCCCCAGCATTTT

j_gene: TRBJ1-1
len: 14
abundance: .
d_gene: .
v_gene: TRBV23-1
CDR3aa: CASSRTWGGPEAFF
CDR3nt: TGCGCCAGCAGTCGGACGTGGGGGGGGCCTGAAGCTTTCTTT

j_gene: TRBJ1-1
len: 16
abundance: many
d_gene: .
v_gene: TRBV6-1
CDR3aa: CASSPPWGARDTEAFF
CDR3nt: TGTGCCAGCAGTCCGCCGTGGGGGGCAAGGGACACTGAAGCTTTCTTT

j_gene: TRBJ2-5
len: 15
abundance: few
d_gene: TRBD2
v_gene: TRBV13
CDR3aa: CASSFPGGGHETQYF
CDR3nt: TGTGCCAGCAGCTTCCCGGGGGGAGGCCACGAGACCCAGTACTTC

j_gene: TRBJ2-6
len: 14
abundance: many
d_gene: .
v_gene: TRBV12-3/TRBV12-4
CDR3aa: CASIPYSGANVLTF
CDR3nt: TGTGCCAGCATCCCATATTCTGGGGCCAACGTCCTGACTTTC

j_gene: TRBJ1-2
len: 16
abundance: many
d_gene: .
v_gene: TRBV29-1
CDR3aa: CSVEATGRSTNYGYTF
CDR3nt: TGCAGCGTTGAAGCAACAGGGAGGAGTACTAACTATGGCTACACCTTC

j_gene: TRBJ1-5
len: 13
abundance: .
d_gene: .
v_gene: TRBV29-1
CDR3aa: CSVELQPDQPQHF
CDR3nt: TGCAGCGTTGAATTACAGCCAGATCAGCCCCAGCATTTT

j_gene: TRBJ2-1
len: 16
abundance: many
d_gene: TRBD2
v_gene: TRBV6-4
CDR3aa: CASSVIAGTGNNEQFF
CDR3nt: TGTGCCAGCAGTGTAATAGCGGGGACTGGGAACAATGAGCAGTTCTTC

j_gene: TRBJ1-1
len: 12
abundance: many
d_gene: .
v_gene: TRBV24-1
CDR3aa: CATSEANTEAFF
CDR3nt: TGTGCCACCAGTGAAGCGAACACTGAAGCTTTCTTT

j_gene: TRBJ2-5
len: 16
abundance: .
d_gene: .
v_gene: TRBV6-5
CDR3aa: CASSYSLGLYQETQYF
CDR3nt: TGTGCCAGCAGTTACTCCCTAGGGTTGTACCAAGAGACCCAGTACTTC

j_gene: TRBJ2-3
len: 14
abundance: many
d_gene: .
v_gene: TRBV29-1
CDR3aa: CSVGRTDNTDTQYF
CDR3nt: TGCAGCGTTGGACGGACAGATAACACAGATACGCAGTATTTT

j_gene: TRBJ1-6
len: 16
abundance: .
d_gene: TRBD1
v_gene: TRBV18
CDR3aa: CASSLSDRGINSPLHF
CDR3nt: TGTGCCAGCTCACTATCCGACAGGGGAATAAATTCACCCCTCCACTTT

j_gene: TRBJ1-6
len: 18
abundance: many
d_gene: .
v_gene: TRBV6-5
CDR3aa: CASSYSGGVTIYNSPLHF
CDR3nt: TGTGCCAGCAGTTACTCGGGCGGCGTAACTATCTATAATTCACCCCTCCACTTT

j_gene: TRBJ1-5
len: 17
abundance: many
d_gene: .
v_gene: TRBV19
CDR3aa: CASRLVEGLYSNQPQHF
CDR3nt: TGTGCCAGTAGGCTGGTAGAAGGACTGTATAGCAATCAGCCCCAGCATTTT

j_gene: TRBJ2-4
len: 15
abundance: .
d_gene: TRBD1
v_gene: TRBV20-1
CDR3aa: CSAGQGATAKNIQYF
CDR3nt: TGCAGTGCCGGACAGGGGGCTACTGCCAAAAACATTCAGTACTTC

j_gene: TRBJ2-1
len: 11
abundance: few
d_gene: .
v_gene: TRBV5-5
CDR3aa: CASTPGNEQFF
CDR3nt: TGTGCCAGCACCCCTGGGAATGAGCAGTTCTTC

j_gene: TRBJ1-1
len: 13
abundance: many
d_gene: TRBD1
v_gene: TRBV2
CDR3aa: CASSRTGPTEAFF
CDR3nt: TGTGCCAGCAGCCGGACAGGGCCCACTGAAGCTTTCTTT

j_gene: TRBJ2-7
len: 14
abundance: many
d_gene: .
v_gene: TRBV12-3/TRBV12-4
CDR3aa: CASSPWGTSYEQYF
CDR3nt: TGTGCCAGCAGCCCGTGGGGGACCTCCTACGAGCAGTACTTC

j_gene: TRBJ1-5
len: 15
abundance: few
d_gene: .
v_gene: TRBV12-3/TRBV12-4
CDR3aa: CASQPAGSSNQPQHF
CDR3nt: TGTGCCAGCCAGCCGGCGGGGAGTAGCAATCAGCCCCAGCATTTT

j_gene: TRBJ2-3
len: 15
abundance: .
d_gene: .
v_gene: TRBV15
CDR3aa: CATSTGIFGTDTQYF
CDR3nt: TGTGCCACCAGCACCGGGATTTTTGGCACAGATACGCAGTATTTT

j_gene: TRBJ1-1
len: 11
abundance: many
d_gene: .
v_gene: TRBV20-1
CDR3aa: CSAREAGNAFF
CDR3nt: TGCAGTGCTAGAGAGGCGGGGAATGCTTTCTTT

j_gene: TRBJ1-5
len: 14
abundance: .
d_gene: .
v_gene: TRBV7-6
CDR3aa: CASSSDGDTQPQHF
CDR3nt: TGTGCCAGCAGCTCAGACGGGGACACTCAGCCCCAGCATTTT

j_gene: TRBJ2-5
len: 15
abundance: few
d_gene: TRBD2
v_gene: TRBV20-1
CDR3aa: CSARDLGGREETQYF
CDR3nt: TGCAGTGCTAGAGATCTCGGGGGGAGAGAAGAGACCCAGTACTTC

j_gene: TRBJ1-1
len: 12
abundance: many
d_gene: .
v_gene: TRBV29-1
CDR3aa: CSGGQTNTEAFF
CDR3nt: TGCAGCGGTGGACAGACGAACACTGAAGCTTTCTTT

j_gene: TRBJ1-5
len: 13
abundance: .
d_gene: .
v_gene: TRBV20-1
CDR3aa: CSARTSANQPQHF
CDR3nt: TGCAGTGCTAGAACAAGCGCAAATCAGCCCCAGCATTTT

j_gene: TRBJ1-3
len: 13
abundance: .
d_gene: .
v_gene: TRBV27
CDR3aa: CASSLNRGNTIYF
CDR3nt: TGTGCCAGCAGCCTAAACAGGGGAAACACCATATATTTT

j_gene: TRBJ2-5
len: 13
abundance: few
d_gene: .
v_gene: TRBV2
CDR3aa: CASSWTRKETQYF
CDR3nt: TGTGCCAGCAGTTGGACACGGAAAGAGACCCAGTACTTC

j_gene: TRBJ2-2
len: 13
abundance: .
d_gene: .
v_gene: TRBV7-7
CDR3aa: CAISVESTGELFF
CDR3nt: TGTGCTATCAGCGTAGAGTCCACCGGGGAGCTGTTTTTT

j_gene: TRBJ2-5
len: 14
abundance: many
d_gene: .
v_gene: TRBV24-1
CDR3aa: CATSDSGTGETQYF
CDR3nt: TGTGCCACCAGTGACTCCGGGACGGGAGAGACCCAGTACTTC

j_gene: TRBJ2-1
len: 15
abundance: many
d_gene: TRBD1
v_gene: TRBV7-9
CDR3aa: CASSRGGQGYNEQFF
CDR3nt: TGTGCCAGCAGCCGAGGGGGACAGGGCTACAATGAGCAGTTCTTC

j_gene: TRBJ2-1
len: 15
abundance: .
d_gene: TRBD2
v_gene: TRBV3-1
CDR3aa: CASSQTSGGPFEQFF
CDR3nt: TGTGCCAGCAGCCAGACTAGCGGGGGCCCATTTGAGCAGTTCTTC

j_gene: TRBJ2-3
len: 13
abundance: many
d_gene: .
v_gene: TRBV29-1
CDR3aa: CSVRDVSTDTQYF
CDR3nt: TGCAGCGTCCGGGACGTTAGCACAGATACGCAGTATTTT

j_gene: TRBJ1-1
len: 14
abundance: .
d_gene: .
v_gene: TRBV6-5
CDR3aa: CASSYVGRGTEAFF
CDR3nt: TGTGCCAGCAGTTACGTAGGGCGGGGGACTGAAGCTTTCTTT

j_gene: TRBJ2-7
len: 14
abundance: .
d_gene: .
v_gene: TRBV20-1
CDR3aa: CSARDGASFYEQYF
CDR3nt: TGCAGTGCTAGAGATGGGGCCAGTTTCTACGAGCAGTACTTC

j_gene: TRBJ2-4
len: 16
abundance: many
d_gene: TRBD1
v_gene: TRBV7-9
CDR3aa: CASSPRTGLTKNIQYF
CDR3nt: TGTGCCAGCAGCCCCCGGACAGGGTTAACCAAAAACATTCAGTACTTC

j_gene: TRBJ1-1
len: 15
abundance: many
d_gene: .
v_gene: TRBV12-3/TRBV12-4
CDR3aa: CASSAEGRGSSEAFF
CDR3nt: TGTGCCAGCTCCGCCGAAGGCAGGGGTTCATCTGAAGCTTTCTTT

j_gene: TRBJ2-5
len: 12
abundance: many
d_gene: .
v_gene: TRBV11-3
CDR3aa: CASSLDLETQYF
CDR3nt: TGTGCCAGCAGCTTAGATCTTGAGACCCAGTACTTC

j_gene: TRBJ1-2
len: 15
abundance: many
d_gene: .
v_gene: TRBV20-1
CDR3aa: CSKRGGGELNYGYTF
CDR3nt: TGCAGTAAACGAGGCGGGGGGGAACTTAACTATGGCTACACCTTC

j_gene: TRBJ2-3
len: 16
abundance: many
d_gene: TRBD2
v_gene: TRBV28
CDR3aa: CASSKKAGRTVGTQYF
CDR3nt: TGTGCCAGCAGCAAAAAAGCGGGGCGCACAGTGGGCACGCAGTATTTT

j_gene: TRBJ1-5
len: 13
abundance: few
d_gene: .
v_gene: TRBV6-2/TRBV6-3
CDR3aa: CASSYLAYQPQHF
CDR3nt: TGTGCCAGCAGTTACTTGGCGTACCAGCCCCAGCATTTT

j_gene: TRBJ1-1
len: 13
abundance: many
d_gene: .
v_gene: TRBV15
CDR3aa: CATSSWGDTEAFF
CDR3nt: TGTGCCACCAGCAGTTGGGGGGACACTGAAGCTTTCTTT